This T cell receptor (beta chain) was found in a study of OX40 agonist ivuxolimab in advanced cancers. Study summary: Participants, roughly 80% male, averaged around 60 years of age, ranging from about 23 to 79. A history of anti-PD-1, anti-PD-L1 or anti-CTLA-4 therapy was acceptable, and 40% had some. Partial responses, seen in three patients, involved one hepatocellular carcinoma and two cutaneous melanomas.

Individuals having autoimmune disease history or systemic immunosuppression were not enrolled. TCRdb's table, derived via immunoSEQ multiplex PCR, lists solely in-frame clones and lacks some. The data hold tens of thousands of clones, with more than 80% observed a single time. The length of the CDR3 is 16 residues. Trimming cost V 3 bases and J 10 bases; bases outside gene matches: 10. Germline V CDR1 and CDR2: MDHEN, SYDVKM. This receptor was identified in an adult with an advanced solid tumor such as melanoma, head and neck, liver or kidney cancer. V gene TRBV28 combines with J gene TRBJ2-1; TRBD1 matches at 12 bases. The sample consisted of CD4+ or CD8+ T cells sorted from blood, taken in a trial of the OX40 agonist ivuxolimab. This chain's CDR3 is CASSFRDRGLAGEQFF. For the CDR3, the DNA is TGTGCCAGCAGTTTTCGGGACAGGGGGCTTGCGGGGGAGCAGTTCTTC.